The 7 T cell receptor beta chains presented below share a single source sample, sequenced in a study of cytomegalovirus exposure and HLA in healthy donors. Primers included in the PCR were 60 Vbeta and 13 Jbeta primers. The data were produced by immunoSEQ multiplex PCR, yet TCRdb's version contains in-frame clones alone and is incomplete. Found here are some 110,000 clones, nearly 80% of them singletons; the top ten hold 1% to 1.5%. Specimen: PBMCs. The receptor set was obtained from a man aged 25-40 years in good health and CMV-seronegative.

V gene TRBV6-5 combines with J gene TRBJ2-7; TRBD2 agrees at 12 bases. From germline, CDR1 is MNHEY and CDR2 SVGAGI. The CDR3 extends over 16 amino acids. V lost 0 bases and J lost 0; bases outside the gene matches: 0. The CDR3 sequence is CASSYSTSGSSYEQYF. CDR3 coding DNA: TGTGCCAGCAGTTACTCGACTAGCGGGAGCTCCTACGAGCAGTACTTC.

The chain uses TRBV29-1 and TRBJ2-3; 7 bases align to TRBD2. The CDR3 has 15 amino acids. The junction had 10 bases not matched to a gene; V was cut back by 6 bases and J by 1 base. CDR1 SQVTM and CDR2 ANQGSEA come from the germline V gene. The CDR3 here is CSVGPPGGGTDTQYF. CDR3 coding DNA: TGCAGCGTAGGCCCCCCGGGGGGTGGCACAGATACGCAGTATTTT.

The V call is TRBV11-3, the J call TRBJ2-1; 11 nucleotides match TRBD2. Germline V CDR1 and CDR2: SGHNT, YENEEA. CDR3 length: 18 amino acids. The J segment lost 4 bases and the V segment lost 0 bases, leaving 8 bases of the junction unmatched. CDR3 protein: CASSLDQRASGGYNEQFF. The CDR3 DNA reads TGTGCCAGCAGCTTAGATCAACGGGCTAGCGGGGGGTACAATGAGCAGTTCTTC.

The V gene is TRBV4-3, the J gene TRBJ2-1; tentatively, D is TRBD2 (5 bases). Between the trimmed V and J ends, which lost 5 bases and 1 base, there was a span of 12 bases. This CDR3 region has 15 residues. The germline V gene encodes CDR1 LGHNA and CDR2 YSLEER. CDR3 sequence reads: CASSSHTGSYNEQFF. In DNA form, the CDR3 reads TGCGCCAGCAGCTCACATACGGGGTCCTACAATGAGCAGTTCTTC.

This chain uses TRBV7-2 with TRBJ2-7, with 12 bases identical to TRBD2. Per germline, CDR1 SGHTA and CDR2 FQGNSA. The CDR3 is 16 residues long. With 5 bases clipped from V and 0 bases from J, the junction kept 5 bases outside the gene matches. CDR3 DNA sequence: TGTGCCAGCAGCCCCTGGACTAGCGGGGACTCCTACGAGCAGTACTTC. Translating it yields CASSPWTSGDSYEQYF. Filled out from reference TRBV7-2 and TRBJ2-7, the complete variable domain reads GAGVSQSPSNKVTEKGKDVELRCDPISGHTALYWYRQSLGQGLEFLIYFQGNSAPDKSGLPSDRFSAERTGGSVSTLTIQRTQQEDSAVYLCASSPWTSGDSYEQYFGPGTRLTVT.

This chain links TRBV5-5 with TRBJ1-4, with a tentative D call TRBD1 (6 bases). The CDR3 is made up of 15 amino acids. Germline loops: CDR1 SGHKS, CDR2 YYEKEE (reference sequence). V was trimmed by 0 bases and J by 7 bases, leaving 13 bases between them. CDR3 region: CASSLVAGATEKLFF. In DNA, the CDR3 is TGTGCCAGCAGCTTGGTGGCAGGGGCTACTGAAAAACTGTTTTTT.

In regard to this clone: The sample contains more than one DNA sequence encoding this CDR3. The V and J genes are TRBV23-1 and TRBJ2-2; 7 bases align to TRBD2. TRBV23-1 has ORF status, its function being uncertain. The CDR3 is 17 residues long. After removal of 8 bases from V and 6 bases from J, the junction contained 18 bases not matched to a gene. CDR3 loop: CASYGIRGLRGAGELFF. The CDR3, as DNA: TGCGCCAGCTATGGAATTCGGGGACTCCGGGGGGCCGGGGAGCTGTTTTTT.